A single sample is the source of the 15 T cell receptor beta chains below, sequenced in a study of cytomegalovirus exposure and HLA in healthy donors (dated by TCRdb to about 2017). The library came from the immunoSEQ multiplex PCR assay. The multiplex PCR relied on a mix of 60 forward primers for TCR Vbeta segments and 13 reverse primers for TCR Jbeta segments. TCRdb limited this immuneACCESS table to in-frame rearrangements with V and J called. A share of clones is missing; checked studies link under half to unresolved V genes, and the rest is unexplained. This sample holds about 160,000 clones; about three quarters were observed only once. The top ten clones comprise over 2.5% of the sample. The sequenced material came from PBMCs. These receptors were taken from a woman in her 30s in good health and CMV-seronegative.

The V gene is TRBV13, the J gene TRBJ2-1; possible D gene TRBD2, 5 bases. The CDR3 extends over 15 amino acids. Germline lookup yields CDR1 PRHDT and CDR2 FYEKMQ (reference sequence). Trimming stripped 5 bases from V and 4 bases from J, with 15 bases between. The CDR3 protein is CASSQDRGRYNEQFF. The DNA for the CDR3 is TGTGCCAGCAGCCAAGACCGAGGGAGATACAATGAGCAGTTCTTC.

J is TRBJ2-5 and V is TRBV5-4, with a weak D call TRBD1 (5 bases). The germline V gene has CDR1 SGHNT and CDR2 YYREEE (reference sequence). V lost 3 bases and J lost 1, with 13 bases in between. This CDR3 has 15 residues. In DNA form, the CDR3 reads TGTGCCAGCAGCTCCAGCAAGGGGATCCAAGAGACCCAGTACTTC. Amino acid sequence: CASSSSKGIQETQYF.

This clone was counted a few times. This chain connects TRBV7-9 to TRBJ1-2, with TRBD1 as a possible D gene (6 bases). The ends were cut back, 6 bases at V and 6 bases at J, with 17 bases in the middle. Germline CDR1 SEHNR, CDR2 FQNEAQ (reference sequence). The CDR3 consists of 14 residues. In DNA form, the CDR3 reads TGTGCCAGCAGGCCTACAGGGCCCAATGATGGCTACACCTTC. As protein: CASRPTGPNDGYTF.

In its sample, this clone was seen a few times. The genes are TRBV30 and TRBJ1-1; D is possibly TRBD1 (5 bases). There are 20 residues in the CDR3. Germline CDR1 is GTSNPN and CDR2 is SVGIG (reference sequence). V lost 3 bases and J 6 bases, leaving 35 bases between the germline ends. CDR3 sequence reads: CAWRGGSVTLGVRLEAEAFF. In nucleotides, the CDR3 is TGTGCCTGGAGGGGGGGATCGGTTACCCTGGGCGTAAGGCTTGAGGCTGAAGCTTTCTTT.

The chain links TRBV14 to TRBJ1-4; D might be TRBD1 (5 bases). Looked up from germline, CDR1 is SGHDN and CDR2 is FVKESK. The CDR3 spans 15 residues. The V and J ends lost 2 bases and 8 bases respectively, with 15 bases between them. CDR3 sequence: CASSQIGREGEKLFF. CDR3 coding DNA: TGTGCCAGCAGCCAAATTGGCAGGGAAGGCGAAAAACTGTTTTTT. Looking up the rest from reference TRBV14 and TRBJ1-4 gives the full variable domain: EAGVTQFPSHSVIEKGQTVTLRCDPISGHDNLYWYRRVMGKEIKFLLHFVKESKQDESGMPNNRFLAERTGGTYSTLKVQPAELEDSGVYFCASSQIGREGEKLFFGSGTQLSVL.

The sample holds one count of this clone. V usage is TRBV7-9 and J usage is TRBJ1-6, with 11 bases that match TRBD1. CDR1 and CDR2 from the germline V gene are SEHNR and FQNEAQ (reference sequence). The CDR3 is made up of 16 amino acids. V trimming: 1 base; J trimming: 10 bases; junction bases outside the gene matches: 6. The CDR3 spells CASSLGARDRGSPLHF. In DNA, the CDR3 is TGTGCCAGCAGCTTAGGGGCCCGGGACAGGGGGTCACCCCTCCACTTT. Full variable domain (outside the CDR3, taken from reference TRBV7-9 and TRBJ1-6): DTGVSQNPRHKITKRGQNVTFRCDPISEHNRLYWYRQTLGQGPEFLTYFQNEAQLEKSRLLSDRFSAERPKGSFSTLEIQRTEQGDSAMYLCASSLGARDRGSPLHFGNGTRLTVT.

In regard to this clone: Compared with germline, one end of the junction differs, possibly owing to a read error. Other DNA sequences in this sample translate to the same CDR3. The CDR3 nucleotides are TGTGCCAGCTCCTCTCGTCGAGGCGGCGGGAGCGACACAGATACGCAGTACTTT. It is translated as CASSSRRGGGSDTDTQYF. This chain links TRBV18 with TRBJ2-3; 7 nucleotides agree with TRBD2. The germline V gene encodes CDR1 KGHSH and CDR2 LQKENI. This CDR3 has 18 residues.

The rearrangement links TRBV7-3 to TRBJ1-2, with TRBD1 as a possible D gene (5 bases). Germline V lookup: CDR1 SGHTA, CDR2 FQGTGA. CDR3 length: 13 residues. V lost 0 bases to trimming and J lost 7 bases, with 9 bases between them. CDR3 sequence (DNA): TGTGCCAGCAGCTTAACAGGGGCGGCTGGCTACACCTTC. Translation: CASSLTGAAGYTF.

The V gene is TRBV7-8, the J gene TRBJ1-4; TRBD1 agrees at 7 bases. CDR3 size: 15 residues. Germline CDR1 SGHVS, CDR2 FQNEAQ. J gave up 8 bases and V 7 bases, and 13 bases lay outside the gene matches. Here the CDR3 reads CASTLRRGQNEKLFF. The CDR3 coding sequence is TGTGCCAGCACCCTAAGGAGGGGGCAAAACGAAAAACTGTTTTTT.

This clone was counted between two and nine times. The chain couples TRBV28 to TRBJ1-5, with 8 bases lining up with TRBD1. This CDR3 spans 17 amino acids. J gave up 1 base and V 5 bases, and 10 bases lay outside the gene matches. Germline V gene sequence: CDR1 MDHEN, CDR2 SYDVKM. CDR3 nucleotide sequence: TGTGCCAGCAGTCCCGCCGGGACAGGATGGAGCAATCAGCCCCAGCATTTT. Its protein is CASSPAGTGWSNQPQHF.

CDR3 in DNA: TGTGCCAGCAGGGTACAAGTTGAAGCTTTCTTT. Amino acid sequence: CASRVQVEAFF. V and J are TRBV28 and TRBJ1-1; D is unresolved. Trimming cost V 6 bases and J 7 bases, with 9 bases left between them. Germline V lookup: CDR1 MDHEN, CDR2 SYDVKM. The CDR3 has 11 residues.

The rearrangement joins TRBV4-3 to TRBJ2-1, with TRBD2 matching over 8 bases. Per germline, CDR1 LGHNA and CDR2 YSLEER. V was pared by 0 bases and J by 4 bases, with 5 bases of the junction left unmatched. The CDR3 covers 16 residues. CDR3 residues: CASSQDGAGGYNEQFF. Written as DNA, the CDR3 is TGCGCCAGCAGCCAAGACGGTGCGGGGGGATACAATGAGCAGTTCTTC.

This clone showed up just a few times. The chain is built from TRBV5-6 and TRBJ2-5; a possible D gene is TRBD1 (6 bases). The ends were cut back, 0 bases at V and 4 bases at J, with 7 bases in the middle. Germline-derived CDR1 and CDR2 are SGHDT and YYEEEE. This CDR3 region has 13 residues. The CDR3 DNA follows: TGTGCCAGCAGCTTGGTAGGGGGAGAGACCCAGTACTTC. Its translation is CASSLVGGETQYF.

The rearrangement uses TRBV27 and TRBJ2-1; TRBD1 might be the D (6 bases). CDR3 size: 15 residues. V lost 1 base, J lost 3 bases, and 10 bases lay in between. Germline CDR1 MNHEY, CDR2 SMNVEV (reference sequence). CDR3 residues: CASSLLRGYYNEQFF. In DNA, the CDR3 is TGTGCCAGCAGTTTATTAAGGGGGTACTACAATGAGCAGTTCTTC.

The chain has TRBV28 and TRBJ2-5, with D perhaps TRBD2 (6 bases). Trimming removed 6 bases from V and 5 bases from J, with 16 bases in between. This CDR3 region has 14 residues. Germline lookup yields CDR1 MDHEN and CDR2 SYDVKM. The CDR3 loop reads CASRAWTEGETQYF. CDR3 coding DNA: TGTGCCAGCAGGGCATGGACGGAGGGGGAGACCCAGTACTTC. Looking up the rest from reference TRBV28 and TRBJ2-5 gives the full variable domain: DVKVTQSSRYLVKRTGEKVFLECVQDMDHENMFWYRQDPGLGLRLIYFSYDVKMKEKGDIPEGYSVSREKKERFSLILESASTNQTSMYLCASRAWTEGETQYFGPGTRLLVL.